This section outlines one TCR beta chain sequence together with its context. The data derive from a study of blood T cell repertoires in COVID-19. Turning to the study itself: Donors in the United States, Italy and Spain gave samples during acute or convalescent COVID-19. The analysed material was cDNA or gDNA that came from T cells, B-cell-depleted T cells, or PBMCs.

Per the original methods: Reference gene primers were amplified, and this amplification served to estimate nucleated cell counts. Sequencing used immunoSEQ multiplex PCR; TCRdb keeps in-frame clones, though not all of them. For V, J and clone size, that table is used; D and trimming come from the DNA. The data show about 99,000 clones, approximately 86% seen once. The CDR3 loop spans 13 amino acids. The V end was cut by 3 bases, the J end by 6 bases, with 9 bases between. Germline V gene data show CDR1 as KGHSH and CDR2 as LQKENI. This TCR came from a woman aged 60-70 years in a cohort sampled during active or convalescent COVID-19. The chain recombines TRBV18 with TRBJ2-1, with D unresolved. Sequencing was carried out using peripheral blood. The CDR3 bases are TGTGCCAGCTCACCCCCTGTCGTCAATGAGCAGTTCTTC. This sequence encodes CASSPPVVNEQFF.